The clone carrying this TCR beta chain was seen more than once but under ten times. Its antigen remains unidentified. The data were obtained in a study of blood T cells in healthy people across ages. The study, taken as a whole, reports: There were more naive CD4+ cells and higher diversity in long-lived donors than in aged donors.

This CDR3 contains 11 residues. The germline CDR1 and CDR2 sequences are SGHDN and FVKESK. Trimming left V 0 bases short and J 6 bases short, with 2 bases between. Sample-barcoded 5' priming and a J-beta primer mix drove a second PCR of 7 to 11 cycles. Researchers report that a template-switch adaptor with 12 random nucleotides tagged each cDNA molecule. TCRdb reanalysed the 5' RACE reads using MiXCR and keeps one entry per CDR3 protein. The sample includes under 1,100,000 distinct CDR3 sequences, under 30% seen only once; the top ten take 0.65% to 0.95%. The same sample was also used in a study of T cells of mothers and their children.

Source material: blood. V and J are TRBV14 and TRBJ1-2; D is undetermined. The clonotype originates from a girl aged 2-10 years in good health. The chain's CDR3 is CASSQDNGYTF. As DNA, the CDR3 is TGTGCCAGCAGCCAAGATAATGGCTACACCTTC.